This T cell receptor (beta chain) was documented in a study of T cells in localized non-small cell lung cancer. Findings and caveats of the study: Only one tumor region went through sequencing, so heterogeneity may still be there.

Germline loops: CDR1 SGHNT, CDR2 YENEEA. The CDR3 has 15 residues. V dropped 5 bases and J dropped 1; count of bases not matched to a gene: 5. The protocol was immunoSEQ multiplex PCR, while the TCRdb copy is restricted to in-frame clones and leaves out a portion. The sample has about 3,000 clones, around 25% seen once. Only a few counts were recorded for this clone. Antigen unknown. The chain carries TRBV11-3 and TRBJ2-7; TRBD1 matches at 10 bases. This material consisted of lung tumor tissue, taken before any cancer treatment. The receptor was derived from a man aged 40 to 70 with stage III lung adenocarcinoma. The CDR3 sequence: CASSRGDRGSYEQYF. The CDR3 DNA reads as TGTGCCAGCAGCCGCGGGGACAGGGGATCCTACGAGCAGTACTTC. Looking up the rest from reference TRBV11-3 and TRBJ2-7 gives the full variable domain: EAGVVQSPRYKIIEKKQPVAFWCNPISGHNTLYWYLQNLGQGPELLIRYENEEAVDDSQLPKDRFSAERLKGVDSTLKIQPAELGDSAVYLCASSRGDRGSYEQYFGPGTRLTVT.